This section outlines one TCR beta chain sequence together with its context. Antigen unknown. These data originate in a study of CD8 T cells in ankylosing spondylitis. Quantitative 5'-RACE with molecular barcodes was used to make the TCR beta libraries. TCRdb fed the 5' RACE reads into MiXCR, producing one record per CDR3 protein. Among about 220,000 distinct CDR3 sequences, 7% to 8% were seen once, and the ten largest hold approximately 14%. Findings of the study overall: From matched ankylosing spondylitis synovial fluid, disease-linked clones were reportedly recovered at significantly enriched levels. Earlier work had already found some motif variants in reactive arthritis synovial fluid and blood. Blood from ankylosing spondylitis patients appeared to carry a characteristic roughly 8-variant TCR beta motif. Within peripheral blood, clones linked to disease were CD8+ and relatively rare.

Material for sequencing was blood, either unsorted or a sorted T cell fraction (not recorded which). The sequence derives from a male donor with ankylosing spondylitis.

The CDR3 spells CASNPDRSSYEQYF. CDR3 nucleotides: TGCGCCAGCAACCCGGACAGGTCTTCCTACGAGCAGTACTTC. V is TRBV4-3 and J is TRBJ2-7; TRBD1 matches at 7 bases. CDR3 length equals 14 residues. V dropped 7 bases and J dropped 1; count of bases not matched to a gene: 7. Germline V lookup: CDR1 LGHNA, CDR2 YSLEER.